This T cell receptor beta chain was captured by sequencing in a study of T cell changes during pregnancy in multiple sclerosis. The V gene end was trimmed by 8 bases and the J gene end by 2 bases; junction bases not matched to a gene: 2. CDR1 KGHSH and CDR2 LQKENI come from the germline V gene. The CDR3 spans 13 residues. Using immunoSEQ multiplex PCR, the repertoire was profiled, and TCRdb retains in-frame clones only, with some absent. The sample holds about 54,000 clones, approximately 91% seen once. The chain uses TRBV18 and TRBJ2-5, with 10 bases matching TRBD2. The sample here was peripheral blood, taken after pregnancy. The source is a female donor in good health, enrolled as a control in a pregnancy study. This CDR3 is CASRTSGQETQYF. CDR3 sequence (DNA): TGTGCCAGCCGGACTAGCGGTCAAGAGACCCAGTACTTC.